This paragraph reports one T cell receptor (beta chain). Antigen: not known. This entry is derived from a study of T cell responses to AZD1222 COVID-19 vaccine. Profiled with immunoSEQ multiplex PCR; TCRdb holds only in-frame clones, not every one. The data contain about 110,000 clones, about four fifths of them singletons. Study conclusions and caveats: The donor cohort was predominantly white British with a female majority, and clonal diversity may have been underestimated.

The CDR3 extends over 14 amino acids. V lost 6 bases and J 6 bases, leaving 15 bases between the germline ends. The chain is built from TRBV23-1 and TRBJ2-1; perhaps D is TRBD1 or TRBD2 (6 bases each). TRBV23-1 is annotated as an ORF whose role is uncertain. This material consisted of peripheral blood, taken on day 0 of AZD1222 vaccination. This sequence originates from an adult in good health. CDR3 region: CASRPCGGLNEQFF. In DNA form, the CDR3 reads TGCGCCAGCAGACCCTGTGGGGGGCTCAATGAGCAGTTCTTC.